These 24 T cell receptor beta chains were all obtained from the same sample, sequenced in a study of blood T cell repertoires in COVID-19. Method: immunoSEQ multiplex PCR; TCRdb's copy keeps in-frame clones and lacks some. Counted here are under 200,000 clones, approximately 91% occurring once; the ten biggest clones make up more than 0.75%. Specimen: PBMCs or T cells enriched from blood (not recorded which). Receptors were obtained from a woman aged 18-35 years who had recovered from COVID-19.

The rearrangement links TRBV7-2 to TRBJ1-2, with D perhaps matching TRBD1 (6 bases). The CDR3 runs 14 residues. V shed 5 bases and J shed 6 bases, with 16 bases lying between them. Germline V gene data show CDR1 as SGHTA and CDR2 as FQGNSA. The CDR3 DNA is TGTGCCAGCAGCAGAGAACAGGGCACCAATGGCTACACCTTC. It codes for CASSREQGTNGYTF.

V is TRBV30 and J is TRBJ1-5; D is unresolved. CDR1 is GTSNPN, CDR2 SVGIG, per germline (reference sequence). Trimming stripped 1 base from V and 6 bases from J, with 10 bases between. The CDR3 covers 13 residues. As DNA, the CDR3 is TGTGCCTGGAGTGACGGGGTAGGTCAGCCCCAGCATTTT. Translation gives CAWSDGVGQPQHF.

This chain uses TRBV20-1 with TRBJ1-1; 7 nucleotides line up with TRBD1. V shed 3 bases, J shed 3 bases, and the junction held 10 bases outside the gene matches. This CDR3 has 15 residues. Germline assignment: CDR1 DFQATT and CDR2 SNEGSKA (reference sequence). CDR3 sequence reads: CSASDPRQGDTEAFF. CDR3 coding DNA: TGCAGTGCTAGTGACCCTAGACAGGGAGACACTGAAGCTTTCTTT.

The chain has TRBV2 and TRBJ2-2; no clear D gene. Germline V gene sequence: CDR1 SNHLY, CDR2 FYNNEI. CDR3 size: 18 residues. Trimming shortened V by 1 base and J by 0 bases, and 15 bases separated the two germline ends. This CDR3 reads CASSEEANSFANTGELFF. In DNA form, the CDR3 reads TGTGCCAGCAGTGAAGAGGCAAACAGCTTCGCGAACACCGGGGAGCTGTTTTTT.

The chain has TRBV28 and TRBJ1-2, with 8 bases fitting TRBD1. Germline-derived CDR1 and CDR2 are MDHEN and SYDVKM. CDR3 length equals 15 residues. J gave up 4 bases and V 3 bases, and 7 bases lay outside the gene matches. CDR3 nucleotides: TGTGCCAGCAGTTTTCCGGACAGGGAAAGCTATGGCTACACCTTC. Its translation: CASSFPDRESYGYTF.

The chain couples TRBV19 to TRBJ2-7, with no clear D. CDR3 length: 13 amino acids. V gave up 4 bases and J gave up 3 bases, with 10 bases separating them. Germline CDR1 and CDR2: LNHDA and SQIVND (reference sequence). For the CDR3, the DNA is TGTGCCAGTAGTAAGAGGAGTTACTACGAGCAGTACTTC. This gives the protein CASSKRSYYEQYF.

The CDR3 DNA is TGTGCCAGCAGCCAGAACAGGGTGTCCGAGCAGTACTTC. Residues: CASSQNRVSEQYF. The rearrangement joins TRBV9 to TRBJ2-7, with D tentatively TRBD1 (6 bases). Trimming left V 4 bases short and J 6 bases short, with 14 bases between. The CDR3 consists of 13 residues. Germline V CDR1 and CDR2: SGDLS, YYNGEE.

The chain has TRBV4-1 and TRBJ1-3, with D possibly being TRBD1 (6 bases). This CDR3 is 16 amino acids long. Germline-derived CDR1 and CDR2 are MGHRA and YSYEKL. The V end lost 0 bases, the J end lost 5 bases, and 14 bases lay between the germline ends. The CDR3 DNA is TGCGCCAGCAGCCAAGAGGGGGGGGGCAGAAGAAACACCATATATTTT. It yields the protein CASSQEGGGRRNTIYF.

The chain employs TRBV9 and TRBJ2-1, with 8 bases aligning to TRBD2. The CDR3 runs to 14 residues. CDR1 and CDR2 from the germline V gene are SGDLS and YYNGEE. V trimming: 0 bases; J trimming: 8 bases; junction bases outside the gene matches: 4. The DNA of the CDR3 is TGTGCCAGCAGCGTAGAACTAGCGGTACATGAGCAGTTCTTC. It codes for CASSVELAVHEQFF. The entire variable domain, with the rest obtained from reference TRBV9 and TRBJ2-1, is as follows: DSGVTQTPKHLITATGQRVTLRCSPRSGDLSVYWYQQSLDQGLQFLIQYYNGEERAKGNILERFSAQQFPDLHSELNLSSLELGDSALYFCASSVELAVHEQFFGPGTRLTVL.

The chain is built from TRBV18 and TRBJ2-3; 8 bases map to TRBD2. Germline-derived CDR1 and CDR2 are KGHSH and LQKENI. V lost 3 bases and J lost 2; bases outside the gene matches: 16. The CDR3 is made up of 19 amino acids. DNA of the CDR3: TGTGCCAGCTCACCGCGGTCCGACTGGGCGCGGGGGGACACAGATACGCAGTATTTT. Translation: CASSPRSDWARGDTDTQYF.

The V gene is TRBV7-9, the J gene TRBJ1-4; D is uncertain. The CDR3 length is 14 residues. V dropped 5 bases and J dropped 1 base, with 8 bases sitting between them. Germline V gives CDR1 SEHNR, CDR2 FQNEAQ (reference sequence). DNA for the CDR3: TGTGCCAGCAGCCCTTCGGTAACTAATGAAAAACTGTTTTTT. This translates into CASSPSVTNEKLFF.

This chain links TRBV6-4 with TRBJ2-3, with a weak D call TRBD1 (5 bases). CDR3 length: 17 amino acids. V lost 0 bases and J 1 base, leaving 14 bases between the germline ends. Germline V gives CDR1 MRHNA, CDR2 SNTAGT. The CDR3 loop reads CASSDSGLGHRTDTQYF. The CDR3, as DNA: TGTGCCAGCAGTGACTCCGGTCTCGGACATCGCACAGATACGCAGTATTTT.

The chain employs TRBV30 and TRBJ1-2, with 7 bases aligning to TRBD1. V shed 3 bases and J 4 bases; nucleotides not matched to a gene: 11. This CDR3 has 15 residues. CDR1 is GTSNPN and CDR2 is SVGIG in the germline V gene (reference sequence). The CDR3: CAWSPGQRLFYGYTF. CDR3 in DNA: TGTGCCTGGAGCCCGGGACAGCGCCTGTTCTATGGCTACACCTTC.

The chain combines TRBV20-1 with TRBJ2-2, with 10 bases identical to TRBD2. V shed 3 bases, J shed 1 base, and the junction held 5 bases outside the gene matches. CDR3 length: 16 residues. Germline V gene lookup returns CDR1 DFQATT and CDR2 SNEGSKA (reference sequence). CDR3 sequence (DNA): TGCAGTGCTAGTAGAGCGGGAGGGAGGAACACCGGGGAGCTGTTTTTT. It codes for CSASRAGGRNTGELFF.

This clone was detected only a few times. CDR3 bases: TGTGCCAGCAGCCAAGGGCGACTCAATGAGCAGTTCTTC. Translated, it gives CASSQGRLNEQFF. The chain combines TRBV4-2 with TRBJ2-1; D is unclear. This CDR3 region has 13 residues. CDR1 is LGHNA and CDR2 is YNFKEQ in the germline V gene. The germline V and J ends were trimmed by 1 base and 6 bases, with 7 bases remaining between them.

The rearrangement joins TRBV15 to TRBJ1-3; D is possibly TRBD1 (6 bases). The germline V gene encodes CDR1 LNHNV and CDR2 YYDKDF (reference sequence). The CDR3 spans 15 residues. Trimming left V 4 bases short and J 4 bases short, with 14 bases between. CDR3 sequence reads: CATSIARGAGNTIYF. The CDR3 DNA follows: TGTGCCACCAGCATCGCTCGGGGGGCAGGAAACACCATATATTTT.

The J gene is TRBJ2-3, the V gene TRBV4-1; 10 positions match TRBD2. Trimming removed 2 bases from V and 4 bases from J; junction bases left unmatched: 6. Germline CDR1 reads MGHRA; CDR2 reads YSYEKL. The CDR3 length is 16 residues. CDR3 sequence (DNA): TGCGCCAGCAGCCAACTAGCGGGAGCCGGAGCAGATACGCAGTATTTT. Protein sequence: CASSQLAGAGADTQYF.

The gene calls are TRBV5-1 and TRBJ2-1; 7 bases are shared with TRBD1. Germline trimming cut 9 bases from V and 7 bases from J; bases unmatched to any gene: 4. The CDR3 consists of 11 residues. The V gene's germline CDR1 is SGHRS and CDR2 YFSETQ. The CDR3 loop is CAINRGNEQFF. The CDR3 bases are TGCGCCATAAACAGGGGTAATGAGCAGTTCTTC.

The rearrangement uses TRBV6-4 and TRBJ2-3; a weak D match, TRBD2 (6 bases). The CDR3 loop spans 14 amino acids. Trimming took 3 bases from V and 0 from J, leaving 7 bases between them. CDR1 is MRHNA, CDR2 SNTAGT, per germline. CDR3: CASSEAGSTDTQYF. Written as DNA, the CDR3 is TGTGCCAGCAGTGAGGCGGGAAGCACAGATACGCAGTATTTT.

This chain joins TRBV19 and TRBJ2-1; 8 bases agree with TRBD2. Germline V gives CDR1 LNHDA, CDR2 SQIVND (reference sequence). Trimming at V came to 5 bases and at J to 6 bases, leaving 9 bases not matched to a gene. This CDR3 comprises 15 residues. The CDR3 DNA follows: TGTGCCAGTAGTCAGATCGGACTAGCACGCAATGAGCAGTTCTTC. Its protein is CASSQIGLARNEQFF.

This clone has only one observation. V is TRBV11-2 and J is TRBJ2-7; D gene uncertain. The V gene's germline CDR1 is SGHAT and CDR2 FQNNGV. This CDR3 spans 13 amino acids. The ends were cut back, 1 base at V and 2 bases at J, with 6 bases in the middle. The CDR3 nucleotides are TGTGCCAGCAGCTTAGGGGCAACCTACGAGCAGTACTTC. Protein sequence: CASSLGATYEQYF. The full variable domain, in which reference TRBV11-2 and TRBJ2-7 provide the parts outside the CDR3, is EAGVAQSPRYKIIEKRQSVAFWCNPISGHATLYWYQQILGQGPKLLIQFQNNGVVDDSQLPKDRFSAERLKGVDSTLKIQPAKLEDSAVYLCASSLGATYEQYFGPGTRLTVT.

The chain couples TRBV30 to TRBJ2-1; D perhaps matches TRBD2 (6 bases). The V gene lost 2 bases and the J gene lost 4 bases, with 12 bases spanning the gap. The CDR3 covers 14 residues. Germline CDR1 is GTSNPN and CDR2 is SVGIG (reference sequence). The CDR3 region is CAWSIGGSYNEQFF. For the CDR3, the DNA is TGTGCCTGGAGTATAGGAGGGTCGTACAATGAGCAGTTCTTC.

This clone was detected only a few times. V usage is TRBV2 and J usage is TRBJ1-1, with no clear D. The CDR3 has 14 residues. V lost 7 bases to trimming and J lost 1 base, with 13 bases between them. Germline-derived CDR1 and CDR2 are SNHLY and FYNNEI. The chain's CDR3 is CASTARGGNTEAFF. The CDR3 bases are TGTGCCAGCACCGCGCGGGGAGGGAACACTGAAGCTTTCTTT.

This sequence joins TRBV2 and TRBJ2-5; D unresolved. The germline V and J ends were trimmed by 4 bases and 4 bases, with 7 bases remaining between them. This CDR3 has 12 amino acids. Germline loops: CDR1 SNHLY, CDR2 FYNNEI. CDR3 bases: TGTGCCAGCAGTGTGCGAGTAGAGACCCAGTACTTC. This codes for CASSVRVETQYF.